The 31 T cell receptor beta chains in this list originate from one sample, sequenced in a study of control samples from healthy donors and cancer patients. Libraries were prepared by immunoSEQ multiplex PCR; TCRdb keeps only in-frame clonotypes and omits some of them. The profile covers around 100,000 clones, with approximately 92% appearing a single time and around 3% taken by the ten largest. The sequenced sample consisted of blood. Receptors were obtained from a human donor in good health. The donor label of this sample is uncertain.

Regarding this clone: Within the sample, other DNA sequences also encode this same CDR3. The CDR3: CASSQSGSGNTIYF. The CDR3 region has the DNA TGTGCCAGCAGCCAATCGGGTTCTGGAAACACCATATATTTT. The chain employs TRBV3-1 (or the pseudogene TRBV3-2) and TRBJ1-3; D not resolved. Trimming shortened V by 2 bases and J by 1 base, and 6 bases separated the two germline ends. Germline CDR1 and CDR2: LGHDT and YNNKEL (reference sequence). The CDR3 is made up of 14 amino acids.

The gene calls are TRBV19 and TRBJ2-1; TRBD2 aligns across 9 bases. The J segment lost 3 bases and the V segment lost 4 bases, leaving 10 bases of the junction unmatched. The germline V gene has CDR1 LNHDA and CDR2 SQIVND (reference sequence). This CDR3 region has 17 residues. Written as DNA, the CDR3 is TGTGCCAGTAGTAGGAGGCCTAGCGGGGCCTTCTACAATGAGCAGTTCTTC. Amino acid sequence: CASSRRPSGAFYNEQFF.

The J gene is TRBJ1-2, the V gene TRBV10-3, with TRBD1 matching 9 bases. This CDR3 region has 14 residues. The germline CDR1 and CDR2 sequences are ENHRY and SYGVKD. The J segment lost 8 bases and the V segment lost 3 bases, leaving 7 bases of the junction unmatched. CDR3 protein: CAISDPQGAQGYTF. CDR3 DNA sequence: TGTGCCATCAGTGACCCACAGGGGGCGCAGGGCTACACCTTC.

This clone has more than one count but fewer than ten. The rearrangement links TRBV6-6 to TRBJ1-3, with D possibly matching TRBD1 (5 bases). Germline CDR1 MNHNY, CDR2 SVGAGI (reference sequence). This CDR3 comprises 13 residues. V was clipped by 10 bases and J by 2 bases, with 12 bases between them. CDR3 sequence (DNA): TGTGCCATCTATCGGGGGACTGGAAACACCATATATTTT. Translation gives CAIYRGTGNTIYF.

The chain uses TRBV29-1 and TRBJ1-1, with no clear D. CDR1 is SQVTM and CDR2 is ANQGSEA in the germline V gene. The CDR3 totals 11 residues. V shed 4 bases and J shed 5 bases, with 8 bases lying between them. CDR3 region: CSVVSLTEAFF. As DNA, the CDR3 is TGCAGCGTTGTGAGCCTGACTGAAGCTTTCTTT.

In DNA form, the CDR3 reads TGTGCCAGCAGCACCATTGCGGGAATGGGTCAGCCCCAGCATTTT. This gives the protein CASSTIAGMGQPQHF. This sequence joins TRBV5-5 and TRBJ1-5; the D is unclear. Looked up from germline, CDR1 is SGHKS and CDR2 is YYEKEE (reference sequence). The CDR3 runs to 15 residues. Deletions cut 4 bases from V and 6 bases from J, with 17 bases between.

This clone occurred once. This rearrangement joins TRBV12-3 or TRBV12-4 to TRBJ2-7, with 10 bases fitting TRBD2. The V segment lost 6 bases and the J segment 3 bases; nucleotides outside the gene matches: 2. The CDR3 consists of 13 residues. Written as DNA, the CDR3 is TGTGCCAGCAGGCGGACTAGCGGCTACGAGCAGTACGTC. Protein: CASRRTSGYEQYV.

This clone was detected only once. This chain connects TRBV19 to TRBJ1-4; D uncertain. The V end was cut by 6 bases, the J end by 4 bases, with 12 bases between. The CDR3 has 14 residues. Germline CDR1 LNHDA, CDR2 SQIVND (reference sequence). Written as DNA, the CDR3 is TGTGCCAGTAGCGAAGGAAAGAATAATGAAAAACTGTTTTTT. As protein: CASSEGKNNEKLFF. Filled out from reference TRBV19 and TRBJ1-4, the complete variable domain reads DGGITQSPKYLFRKEGQNVTLSCEQNLNHDAMYWYRQDPGQGLRLIYYSQIVNDFQKGDIAEGYSVSREKKESFPLTVTSAQKNPTAFYLCASSEGKNNEKLFFGSGTQLSVL.

The genes are TRBV12-2 and TRBJ2-2; whether TRBD2, the table's D call, matches the DNA was not checked. TRBV12-2 is recorded as a pseudogene. The CDR3 loop spans 16 amino acids. The CDR3 DNA reads TGTGCAAGTCGCCCCCGCAGCGGGGGGTGGGACGGGGAGCTGTTTTTT. Encoded protein: CASRPRSGGWDGELFF.

The V call is TRBV6-5, the J call TRBJ2-5; the D gene is possibly TRBD2 (5 bases). V was shortened by 6 bases and J by 1 base, with 9 bases between the two germline ends. CDR3 length: 13 amino acids. CDR1 and CDR2 from the germline V gene are MNHEY and SVGAGI. In nucleotides, the CDR3 is TGTGCCAGCAGCGGGATACTCCAAGAGACCCAGTACTTC. Translated: CASSGILQETQYF.

The chain combines TRBV6-4 with TRBJ2-5; possible D gene TRBD2, 6 bases. The CDR3 totals 13 residues. Germline V lookup: CDR1 MRHNA, CDR2 SNTAGT. V was pared by 2 bases and J by 7 bases, with 11 bases between. As DNA, the CDR3 is TGTGCCAGCAGTGACACGGAGGAGGGGACCCAGTACTTC. Its translation is CASSDTEEGTQYF.

This chain connects TRBV25-1 to TRBJ2-7; 8 bases line up with TRBD2. Trimming removed 7 bases from V and 3 bases from J; junction bases left unmatched: 14. In germline, CDR1 is MGHDK, CDR2 SYGVNS. The length of the CDR3 is 16 residues. The CDR3 is CASTTLRGGRHYEQYF. The CDR3, as DNA: TGTGCCAGCACTACCCTCCGGGGGGGCCGACACTACGAGCAGTACTTC.

J is TRBJ2-3 and V is TRBV9; D possibly corresponds to TRBD1 (6 bases). CDR3 length equals 15 residues. Germline V lookup: CDR1 SGDLS, CDR2 YYNGEE. Trimming cost V 3 bases and J 4 bases, with 15 bases left between them. The DNA for the CDR3 is TGTGCCAGCAGCGCCTGGGGCAGGGGATCAGATACGCAGTATTTT. This sequence encodes CASSAWGRGSDTQYF.

The chain recombines TRBV10-2 with TRBJ1-1, with D perhaps TRBD1 (5 bases). Germline loops: CDR1 WSHSY, CDR2 SAAADI. The CDR3 totals 14 residues. The V gene lost 5 bases and the J gene lost 3 bases, with 13 bases spanning the gap. This chain's CDR3 is CASSRGLGHTEAFF. CDR3 DNA sequence: TGCGCCAGCAGTAGGGGTTTAGGACACACTGAAGCTTTCTTT.

The chain recombines TRBV6-9 with TRBJ2-3; no clear D gene. CDR1 is MNHGY, CDR2 SVAAGI, per germline. The CDR3 spans 16 residues. Between the trimmed V and J ends, which lost 0 bases and 2 bases, there was a span of 12 bases. The CDR3 DNA reads TGTGCCAGCAGTTATTCCGGTAGCATATTCACAGATACGCAGTATTTT. Residues: CASSYSGSIFTDTQYF.

This chain uses TRBV2 with TRBJ1-2, with TRBD1 as a possible D gene (5 bases). The CDR3 length is 11 residues. The V gene lost 8 bases and the J gene lost 2 bases, with 6 bases spanning the gap. The germline gives CDR1 SNHLY, CDR2 FYNNEI. This chain's CDR3 is CASAGNYGYTF. DNA of the CDR3: TGTGCCAGCGCAGGGAACTATGGCTACACCTTC.

The chain uses TRBV5-1 and TRBJ2-2; the match to TRBD1 covers 9 bases. Germline loops: CDR1 SGHRS, CDR2 YFSETQ. CDR3 length: 15 residues. V shed 0 bases and J 7 bases; nucleotides not matched to a gene: 4. This CDR3 is CASSLDRGPGGELFF. The CDR3 DNA is TGCGCCAGCAGCTTGGACAGGGGGCCGGGCGGGGAGCTGTTTTTT.

This clone has just one count. The V and J genes are TRBV6-5 and TRBJ1-6, with 10 bases that match TRBD1. CDR1 is MNHEY and CDR2 is SVGAGI in the germline V gene. The V segment lost 6 bases and the J segment 6 bases; nucleotides outside the gene matches: 5. CDR3 length: 15 residues. CDR3 DNA sequence: TGTGCCAGCAGGGACAGGGGGAGAGGTAATTCACCCCTCCACTTT. Protein: CASRDRGRGNSPLHF.

The chain combines TRBV18 with TRBJ2-7, with D perhaps matching TRBD2 (6 bases). Germline V gene data show CDR1 as KGHSH and CDR2 as LQKENI. The CDR3 runs to 15 residues. V was pared by 10 bases and J by 0 bases, with 19 bases between. Here the CDR3 DNA reads TGTGCCATTTCACCGGGACTTACTGACTCCTACGAGCAGTACGTC. The encoded protein is CAISPGLTDSYEQYV.

The rearrangement joins TRBV4-1 to TRBJ2-3; 11 bases fit TRBD2. There are 17 residues in the CDR3. Germline assignment: CDR1 MGHRA and CDR2 YSYEKL. V lost 3 bases and J lost 2; bases outside the gene matches: 7. The CDR3 nucleotides read TGCGCCAGCAGCCAGAGATTAGCGGGGGGGGTCACAGATACGCAGTATTTT. Amino acids: CASSQRLAGGVTDTQYF.

This chain connects TRBV5-1 to TRBJ2-1; TRBD1 might be the D (6 bases). Germline V gene sequence: CDR1 SGHRS, CDR2 YFSETQ. V gave up 2 bases and J gave up 5 bases, with 11 bases separating them. The CDR3 length is 14 residues. CDR3 bases: TGCGCCAGCAGCTTCATGACAGGTGACAATGAGCAGTTCTTC. Its protein is CASSFMTGDNEQFF. The full variable domain, completed using reference TRBV5-1 and TRBJ2-1, is KAGVTQTPRYLIKTRGQQVTLSCSPISGHRSVSWYQQTPGQGLQFLFEYFSETQRNKGNFPGRFSGRQFSNSRSEMNVSTLELGDSALYLCASSFMTGDNEQFFGPGTRLTVL.

This clone is categorized as large. The chain carries TRBV6-5 and TRBJ2-2, with D tentatively TRBD1 (5 bases). CDR3 length: 15 amino acids. The V gene's germline CDR1 is MNHEY and CDR2 SVGAGI. Trimming took off 5 bases at V and 5 bases at J, with 15 bases between the two ends. The CDR3 region has the DNA TGTGCCAGCAGTCAAACGCAGGGTTGGACCGGGGAGCTGTTTTTT. Protein product: CASSQTQGWTGELFF.

The rearrangement joins TRBV9 to TRBJ1-1; a weak D match, TRBD1 (5 bases). The CDR3 spans 17 residues. With 0 bases removed from V and 6 bases from J, the gap between germline ends came to 21 bases. From germline, CDR1 is SGDLS and CDR2 YYNGEE. The CDR3 DNA follows: TGTGCCAGCAGCGTAGACGATTCTGGGGGTGAGAAGGCTGAAGCTTTCTTT. Translating gives CASSVDDSGGEKAEAFF.

The chain couples TRBV6-5 to TRBJ1-2; D unclear. This CDR3 is 11 amino acids long. V was shortened by 6 bases and J by 1 base, with 3 bases between the two germline ends. The germline V gene encodes CDR1 MNHEY and CDR2 SVGAGI. The CDR3 DNA reads as TGTGCCAGCAGCGTTAACTATGGCTACACCTTC. This encodes CASSVNYGYTF.

This sequence joins TRBV6-2 or TRBV6-3 and TRBJ1-1; D ambiguous. The ends were cut back, 6 bases at V and 5 bases at J, with 7 bases in the middle. There are 11 residues in the CDR3. The germline V gene encodes CDR1 MNHEY and CDR2 SVGEGT. The CDR3 spells CASSRRTEAFF. The DNA for the CDR3 is TGTGCCAGCAGCAGAAGGACTGAAGCTTTCTTT.

This chain links TRBV5-1 with TRBJ2-1; TRBD1 aligns across 8 bases. This CDR3 is 17 amino acids long. Germline V gene lookup returns CDR1 SGHRS and CDR2 YFSETQ. V gave up 4 bases and J gave up 7 bases; unmatched junction bases: 16. The CDR3 bases are TGCGCCAGCAGCCGAGACCCCGGGACAGGAGGGGGTAATGAGCAGTTCTTC. Residues: CASSRDPGTGGGNEQFF.

The chain couples TRBV7-2 to TRBJ2-2, with unresolved D. This CDR3 spans 18 amino acids. Germline V gene lookup returns CDR1 SGHTA and CDR2 FQGNSA. The V end was cut by 1 base, the J end by 0 bases, with 15 bases between. CDR3 residues: CASSLEITRTANTGELFF. CDR3 sequence (DNA): TGTGCCAGCAGCTTAGAGATCACCCGAACGGCGAACACCGGGGAGCTGTTTTTT.

This clone was detected only once. The V gene is TRBV24-1, the J gene TRBJ1-2; D call uncertain. V was cut by 3 bases and J by 2 bases, with 9 bases left in between. From germline, CDR1 is KGHDR and CDR2 SFDVKD. CDR3 length: 14 amino acids. The CDR3 region is CATSDPTLNYGYTF. DNA of the CDR3: TGTGCCACCAGTGATCCGACCCTGAACTATGGCTACACCTTC.

V and J are TRBV19 and TRBJ2-2; tentatively, D is TRBD2 (5 bases). CDR1 LNHDA and CDR2 SQIVND come from the germline V gene (reference sequence). The V end was cut by 5 bases, the J end by 2 bases, with 9 bases between. This CDR3 spans 14 amino acids. In DNA, the CDR3 is TGTGCCAGTAGTCGGGGAACCAACACCGGGGAGCTGTTTTTT. Encoded protein: CASSRGTNTGELFF.

The V gene is TRBV14, the J gene TRBJ2-3; D gene unclear. Germline assignment: CDR1 SGHDN and CDR2 FVKESK. The CDR3 is made up of 14 amino acids. V shed 2 bases and J shed 6 bases, with 12 bases lying between them. The CDR3 nucleotides are TGTGCCAGCAGCCAACGGTACGCCTTGGATACGCAGTATTTT. Its translation is CASSQRYALDTQYF.

As regards this clone: Within the sample, other DNA sequences also encode this same CDR3. The chain carries TRBV6-4 and TRBJ2-3, with TRBD2 identical over 7 bases. Germline CDR1 is MRHNA and CDR2 is SNTAGT. V gave up 8 bases and J gave up 2 bases; unmatched junction bases: 7. CDR3 size: 14 residues. CDR3 sequence (DNA): TGTGCCAGCGCCAGGGAGGGACCCACAGATACGCAGTATTTT. Protein sequence: CASAREGPTDTQYF.